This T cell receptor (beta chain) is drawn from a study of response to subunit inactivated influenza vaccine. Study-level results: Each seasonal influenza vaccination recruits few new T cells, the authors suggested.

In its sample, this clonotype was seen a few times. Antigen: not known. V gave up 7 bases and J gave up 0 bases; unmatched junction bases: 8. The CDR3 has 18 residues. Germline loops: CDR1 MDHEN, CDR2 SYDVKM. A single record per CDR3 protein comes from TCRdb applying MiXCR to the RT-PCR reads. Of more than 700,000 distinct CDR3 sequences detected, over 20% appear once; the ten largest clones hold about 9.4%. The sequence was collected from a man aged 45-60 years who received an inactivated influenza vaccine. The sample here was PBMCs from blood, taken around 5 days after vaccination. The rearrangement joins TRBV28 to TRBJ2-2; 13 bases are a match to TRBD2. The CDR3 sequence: CASNPGLAGVSNTGELFF. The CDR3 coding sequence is TGTGCCAGCAACCCCGGACTAGCGGGAGTGTCGAACACCGGGGAGCTGTTTTTT.